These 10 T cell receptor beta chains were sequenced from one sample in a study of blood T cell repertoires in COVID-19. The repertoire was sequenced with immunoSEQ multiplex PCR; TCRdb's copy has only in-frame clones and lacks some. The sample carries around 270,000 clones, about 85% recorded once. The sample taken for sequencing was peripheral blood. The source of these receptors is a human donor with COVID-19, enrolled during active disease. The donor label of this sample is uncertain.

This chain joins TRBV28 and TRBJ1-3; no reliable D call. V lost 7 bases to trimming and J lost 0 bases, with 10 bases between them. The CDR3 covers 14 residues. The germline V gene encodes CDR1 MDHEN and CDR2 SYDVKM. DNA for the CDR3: TGTGCCAGCACTCGCGAGATCTCTGGAAACACCATATATTTT. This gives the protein CASTREISGNTIYF.

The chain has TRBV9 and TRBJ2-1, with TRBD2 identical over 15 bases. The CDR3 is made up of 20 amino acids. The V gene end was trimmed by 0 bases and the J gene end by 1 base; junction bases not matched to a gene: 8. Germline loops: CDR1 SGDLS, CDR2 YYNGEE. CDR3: CASSVGTSGREGWSYNEQFF. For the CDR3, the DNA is TGTGCCAGCAGCGTAGGGACTAGCGGGAGGGAGGGGTGGTCCTACAATGAGCAGTTCTTC.

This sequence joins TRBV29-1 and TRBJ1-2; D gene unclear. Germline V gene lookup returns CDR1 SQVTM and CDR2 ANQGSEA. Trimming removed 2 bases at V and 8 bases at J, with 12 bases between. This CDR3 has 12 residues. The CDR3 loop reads CSVERGAEGYTF. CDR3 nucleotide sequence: TGCAGCGTTGAAAGAGGCGCTGAAGGCTACACCTTC.

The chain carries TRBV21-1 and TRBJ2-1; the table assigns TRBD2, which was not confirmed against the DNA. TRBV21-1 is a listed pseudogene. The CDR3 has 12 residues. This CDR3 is CASSPGRNEQFF. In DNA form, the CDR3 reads TGTGCCAGCAGCCCCGGGAGGAATGAGCAGTTCTTC.

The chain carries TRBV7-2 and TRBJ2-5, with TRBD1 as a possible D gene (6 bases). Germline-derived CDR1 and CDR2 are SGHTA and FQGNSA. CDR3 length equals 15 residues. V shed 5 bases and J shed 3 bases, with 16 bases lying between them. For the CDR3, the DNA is TGTGCCAGCAGCGCCCCGGACAGACGGGAAGAGACCCAGTACTTC. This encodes CASSAPDRREETQYF. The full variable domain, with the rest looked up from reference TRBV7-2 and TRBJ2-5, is GAGVSQSPSNKVTEKGKDVELRCDPISGHTALYWYRQSLGQGLEFLIYFQGNSAPDKSGLPSDRFSAERTGGSVSTLTIQRTQQEDSAVYLCASSAPDRREETQYFGPGTRLLVL.

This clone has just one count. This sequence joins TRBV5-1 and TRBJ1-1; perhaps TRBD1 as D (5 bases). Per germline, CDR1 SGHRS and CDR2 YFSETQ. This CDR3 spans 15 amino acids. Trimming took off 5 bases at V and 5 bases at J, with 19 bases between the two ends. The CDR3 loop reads CASRVSGGPETEAFF. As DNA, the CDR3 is TGCGCCAGCAGGGTTTCGGGGGGACCGGAAACTGAAGCTTTCTTT.

This CDR3 reads CASSEGPTNEKLFF. CDR3 DNA sequence: TGTGCCAGCAGCGAGGGGCCCACTAATGAAAAACTGTTTTTT. This chain uses TRBV9 with TRBJ1-4; D is possibly TRBD1 (5 bases). The CDR3 is 14 residues long. Germline V gene data show CDR1 as SGDLS and CDR2 as YYNGEE. The V end was cut by 3 bases, the J end by 2 bases, with 8 bases between.

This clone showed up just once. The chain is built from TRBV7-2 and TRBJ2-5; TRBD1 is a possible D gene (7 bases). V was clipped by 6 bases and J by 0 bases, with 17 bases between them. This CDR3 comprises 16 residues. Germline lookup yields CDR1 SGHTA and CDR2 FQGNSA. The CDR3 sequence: CASSQGGGRYQETQYF. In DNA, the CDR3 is TGTGCCAGCAGTCAGGGGGGTGGACGGTACCAAGAGACCCAGTACTTC.

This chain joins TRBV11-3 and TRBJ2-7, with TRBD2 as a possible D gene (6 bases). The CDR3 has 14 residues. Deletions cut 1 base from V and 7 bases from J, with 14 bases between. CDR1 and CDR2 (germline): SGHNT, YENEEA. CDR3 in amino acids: CASSLVGDSGEQYF. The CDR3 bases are TGTGCCAGCAGCTTAGTAGGGGACTCGGGGGAGCAGTACTTC. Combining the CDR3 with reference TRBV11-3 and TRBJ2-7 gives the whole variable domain EAGVVQSPRYKIIEKKQPVAFWCNPISGHNTLYWYLQNLGQGPELLIRYENEEAVDDSQLPKDRFSAERLKGVDSTLKIQPAELGDSAVYLCASSLVGDSGEQYFGPGTRLTVT.

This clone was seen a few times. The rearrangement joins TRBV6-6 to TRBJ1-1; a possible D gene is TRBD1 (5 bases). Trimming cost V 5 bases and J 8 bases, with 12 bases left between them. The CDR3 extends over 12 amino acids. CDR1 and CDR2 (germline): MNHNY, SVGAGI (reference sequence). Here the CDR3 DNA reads TGTGCCAGCAGTCCGACCCGACAGGAAGCTTTCTTT. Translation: CASSPTRQEAFF.